The present T cell receptor beta chain was sequenced within a study of shared clonotypes between healthy human individuals. In regard to this clone: No antigen is known for it.

Germline CDR1 MNHNS, CDR2 SASEGT. Trimming left V 8 bases short and J 3 bases short, with 13 bases between. The CDR3 loop spans 13 amino acids. Profiled with immunoSEQ multiplex PCR; TCRdb holds only in-frame clones, not every one. Found here are about 2 million clones, 85% to 95% of them singletons; the top ten hold more than 0.95%. Whole-study findings and limits: In several donors, about 5% of naive CD4 clonotypes appeared in common.

Naive CD8 populations comprised CD45RO-negative cells positively selected for CCR7, excluding terminally differentiated effector memory CD45RA+ cells. The sequence derives from a man aged 18-30 years in good health. This rearrangement joins TRBV6-1 to TRBJ1-1; D unresolved. Sequenced input: naive CD8+ T cells sorted from blood. CDR3 sequence: CASGDYGDTEAFF. The CDR3 coding sequence is TGTGCCAGCGGAGACTACGGGGACACTGAAGCTTTCTTT.